Below, one T cell receptor beta chain is given with its context. Sequencing was performed with immunoSEQ multiplex PCR; in TCRdb, only in-frame clones are kept and a portion is missing. This sample has a few hundred thousand clones, with approximately 90% found just once. This sample was included in a study of blood T cell repertoires in COVID-19. Study overall: The samples span acute and convalescent COVID-19 from the United States, Italy and Spain.

Residents of around 24 US areas, aged about 18 to 89 years, made up the participants. Clinical histories supplied by participants themselves formed the basis of cohort assignment. Germline values: CDR1 MDHEN, CDR2 SYDVKM. CDR3 length: 15 amino acids. V trimming: 3 bases; J trimming: 4 bases; junction bases outside the gene matches: 7. V and J are TRBV28 and TRBJ2-7; 9 positions agree with TRBD2. The sample was PBMCs or T cells enriched from blood (not recorded which). The clonotype comes from a woman in her thirties or forties with acute COVID-19. Here the CDR3 reads CASSLGSSGNYEQYF. The CDR3 DNA is TGTGCCAGCAGTTTGGGATCTAGCGGGAATTACGAGCAGTACTTC.